These 22 T cell receptor beta chains originate from one sample sequenced in a study of cytomegalovirus exposure and HLA in healthy donors. A multiplex PCR was run with 60 Vbeta primers and 13 Jbeta primers. Method: immunoSEQ multiplex PCR; TCRdb's copy keeps in-frame clones and lacks some. The sample contains some 140,000 clones, around nine tenths of which appear only once. Sequenced sample: PBMCs. The receptors stem from a woman between 25 and 40 years old in good health and CMV-seronegative.

The V call is TRBV7-2, the J call TRBJ2-7, with 10 bases identical to TRBD2. The germline gives CDR1 SGHTA, CDR2 FQGNSA. The CDR3 is 18 residues long. With V trimmed by 1 base and J by 0 bases, 9 bases remained unmatched. CDR3 loop: CASSLGGTSDKSSYEQYF. The CDR3 coding sequence is TGTGCCAGCAGCTTAGGCGGGACTAGCGATAAAAGCTCCTACGAGCAGTACTTC. Complete variable domain (other parts from reference TRBV7-2 and TRBJ2-7): GAGVSQSPSNKVTEKGKDVELRCDPISGHTALYWYRQSLGQGLEFLIYFQGNSAPDKSGLPSDRFSAERTGGSVSTLTIQRTQQEDSAVYLCASSLGGTSDKSSYEQYFGPGTRLTVT.

The chain has TRBV7-2 and TRBJ2-5, with TRBD2 matching 9 bases. The CDR3 covers 16 residues. Per the germline V gene, CDR1 is SGHTA and CDR2 is FQGNSA. The V segment lost 5 bases and the J segment 2 bases; nucleotides outside the gene matches: 9. The CDR3 DNA reads as TGTGCCAGCAGCCCCCGAGCGGGGGGAGGGCAAGAGACCCAGTACTTC. Translation: CASSPRAGGGQETQYF. Drawing the rest from reference TRBV7-2 and TRBJ2-5, the complete variable domain is GAGVSQSPSNKVTEKGKDVELRCDPISGHTALYWYRQSLGQGLEFLIYFQGNSAPDKSGLPSDRFSAERTGGSVSTLTIQRTQQEDSAVYLCASSPRAGGGQETQYFGPGTRLLVL.

This chain joins TRBV2 and TRBJ1-4, with TRBD1 identical over 7 bases. J lost 7 bases, V lost 6 bases, and 11 bases had no gene match. Germline V gene sequence: CDR1 SNHLY, CDR2 FYNNEI. The CDR3 runs to 15 residues. This CDR3 is CASSRGQALSEKLFF. The CDR3 coding sequence is TGTGCCAGCAGCCGAGGACAGGCCCTTAGTGAAAAACTGTTTTTT.

The chain uses TRBV11-2 and TRBJ2-5, with D possibly TRBD2 on 5 matching bases. CDR3 size: 16 residues. Germline V gives CDR1 SGHAT, CDR2 FQNNGV. The V end lost 3 bases, the J end lost 5 bases, and 19 bases lay between the germline ends. The CDR3 DNA reads as TGTGCCAGCAGCTTCTCCTGGGCTCGTCCGGGGGAGACCCAGTACTTC. Its translation is CASSFSWARPGETQYF.

V gene TRBV7-4 combines with J gene TRBJ1-6, with 8 bases aligning to TRBD1. The ends lost 6 bases at V and 6 bases at J; junction bases unmatched: 7. CDR1 is SGHVT, CDR2 SQSDAQ, per germline. The CDR3 has 15 residues. The CDR3 coding sequence is TGTGCCAGCAGTCTGGACAGGGCCTGTAATTCACCCCTCCACTTT. Protein product: CASSLDRACNSPLHF.

The CDR3 sequence: CASTGLAGGNEQFF. CDR3 DNA sequence: TGTGCCAGCACTGGGCTAGCGGGAGGTAATGAGCAGTTCTTC. V and J are TRBV6-6 and TRBJ2-1, with 11 bases matching TRBD2. CDR3 length equals 14 residues. From germline, CDR1 is MNHNY and CDR2 SVGAGI (reference sequence). J lost 7 bases, V lost 7 bases, and 6 bases had no gene match.

This clone has only a few counts. This chain links TRBV6-6 with TRBJ2-5; unclear D gene. Germline V CDR1 and CDR2: MNHNY, SVGAGI (reference sequence). The CDR3 sequence is 12 residues long. V lost 4 bases, J lost 5 bases, and 8 bases lay in between. This chain's CDR3 is CASSFSRETQYF. CDR3 bases: TGTGCCAGCAGTTTTTCTAGGGAGACCCAGTACTTC.

This CDR3 reads CASSEDIEAFF. CDR3 coding DNA: TGTGCCAGCAGTGAAGACATAGAAGCTTTCTTT. This chain links TRBV2 with TRBJ1-1; D unresolved. The ends were cut back, 1 base at V and 8 bases at J, with 5 bases in the middle. The CDR3 contains 11 residues. Germline CDR1 is SNHLY and CDR2 is FYNNEI. Combining the CDR3 with reference TRBV2 and TRBJ1-1 gives the whole variable domain EPEVTQTPSHQVTQMGQEVILRCVPISNHLYFYWYRQILGQKVEFLVSFYNNEISEKSEIFDDQFSVERPDGSNFTLKIRSTKLEDSAMYFCASSEDIEAFFGQGTRLTVV.

The chain uses TRBV27 and TRBJ2-2; 15 bases map to TRBD2. Trimming took 6 bases from V and 8 from J; bases not matched to a gene: 7. The CDR3 spans 16 residues. From germline, CDR1 is MNHEY and CDR2 SMNVEV (reference sequence). CDR3 sequence: CASSHGLAGGPGELFF. The DNA of the CDR3 is TGTGCCAGCAGCCACGGACTAGCGGGGGGGCCTGGGGAGCTGTTTTTT.

The chain links TRBV19 to TRBJ1-5, with D possibly matching TRBD1 (5 bases). CDR3 length: 15 amino acids. Germline assignment: CDR1 LNHDA and CDR2 SQIVND (reference sequence). Trimming left V 1 base short and J 11 bases short, with 18 bases between. CDR3 DNA sequence: TGTGCCAGTAGTATAGGGACAAAAGTAATCCAATCCCAGCATTTT. Translated: CASSIGTKVIQSQHF.

This chain uses TRBV5-1 with TRBJ2-7; tentatively, D is TRBD1 (6 bases). Germline V gene sequence: CDR1 SGHRS, CDR2 YFSETQ. V was clipped by 0 bases and J by 1 base, with 8 bases between them. The CDR3 loop spans 14 amino acids. This CDR3 reads CASSLADRSYEQYF. The CDR3 region has the DNA TGCGCCAGCAGCTTGGCGGACAGATCCTACGAGCAGTACTTC. The complete variable domain, with remaining parts taken from reference TRBV5-1 and TRBJ2-7, reads KAGVTQTPRYLIKTRGQQVTLSCSPISGHRSVSWYQQTPGQGLQFLFEYFSETQRNKGNFPGRFSGRQFSNSRSEMNVSTLELGDSALYLCASSLADRSYEQYFGPGTRLTVT.

This clone appeared a single time. The CDR3 DNA reads TGTGCCAGCAGCTACGGTGGGCGGGGGCGGGGCGGCTACGAGCAGTACTTC. The encoded protein is CASSYGGRGRGGYEQYF. The chain couples TRBV5-4 to TRBJ2-7; the D gene is possibly TRBD2 (7 bases). Trimming pared 3 bases from V and 3 bases from J, leaving 22 bases between. The CDR3 loop spans 17 amino acids. CDR1 is SGHNT, CDR2 YYREEE, per germline (reference sequence).

V usage is TRBV19 and J usage is TRBJ2-3; a weak D match, TRBD2 (5 bases). CDR1 and CDR2 from the germline V gene are LNHDA and SQIVND (reference sequence). The ends were cut back, 5 bases at V and 2 bases at J, with 17 bases in the middle. There are 16 residues in the CDR3. CDR3 DNA: TGTGCCAGTAGTTTCTTAGGAGGCTGGGTCACAGATACGCAGTATTTT. This sequence encodes CASSFLGGWVTDTQYF.

The chain couples TRBV4-1 to TRBJ2-4; 8 bases are a match to TRBD1. V shed 2 bases and J 0 bases; nucleotides not matched to a gene: 6. The CDR3 has 17 amino acids. Per the germline V gene, CDR1 is MGHRA and CDR2 is YSYEKL. The CDR3 reads CASSQFGTGRAKNIQYF. For the CDR3, the DNA is TGCGCCAGCAGCCAATTCGGGACAGGCAGAGCCAAAAACATTCAGTACTTC.

This clone occurred once. The V gene is TRBV4-3, the J gene TRBJ2-1; 15 bases map to TRBD2. V gave up 5 bases and J gave up 4 bases; unmatched junction bases: 6. Germline lookup yields CDR1 LGHNA and CDR2 YSLEER. The CDR3 is 17 residues long. The CDR3 DNA sequence: TGCGCCAGCAGCGTAGGGACTAGCGGGGGGAGTTACAATGAGCAGTTCTTC. Translation: CASSVGTSGGSYNEQFF.

The V call is TRBV27, the J call TRBJ2-7, with 8 bases aligning to TRBD1. CDR1 is MNHEY and CDR2 is SMNVEV in the germline V gene (reference sequence). CDR3 size: 13 residues. V dropped 7 bases and J dropped 4; count of bases not matched to a gene: 6. CDR3 DNA: TGTGCCAGCATTGGCCAGGGGGCGTACGAGCAGTACTTC. Residues: CASIGQGAYEQYF.

J is TRBJ1-1 and V is TRBV7-9; a possible D gene is TRBD1 (5 bases). Deletions cut 5 bases from V and 1 base from J, with 17 bases between. Germline V gene lookup returns CDR1 SEHNR and CDR2 FQNEAQ (reference sequence). This CDR3 is built from 16 residues. The CDR3 nucleotides are TGTGCCAGCAGCCAAGGGGAGGGGACCGGGAACACTGAAGCTTTCTTT. Amino acid sequence: CASSQGEGTGNTEAFF.

The V and J genes are TRBV29-1 and TRBJ1-3; D perhaps matches TRBD1 (6 bases). The V gene's germline CDR1 is SQVTM and CDR2 ANQGSEA. V gave up 6 bases and J gave up 4 bases, with 13 bases separating them. CDR3 length equals 13 residues. The CDR3 protein is CSVAGVGGNTIYF. The DNA of the CDR3 is TGCAGCGTCGCAGGGGTCGGAGGAAACACCATATATTTT.

The chain uses TRBV11-2 and TRBJ1-2; tentatively, D is TRBD1 (5 bases). The CDR3 extends over 19 amino acids. Trimming pared 2 bases from V and 4 bases from J, leaving 26 bases between. Germline loops: CDR1 SGHAT, CDR2 FQNNGV. This CDR3 is CASSLKSAGISMVLYGYTF. In DNA, the CDR3 is TGTGCCAGCAGCTTAAAGTCGGCAGGGATTTCGATGGTACTCTATGGCTACACCTTC.

The rearrangement joins TRBV5-1 to TRBJ2-3; 7 bases match TRBD2. V shed 4 bases and J 9 bases; nucleotides not matched to a gene: 14. CDR1 and CDR2 (germline): SGHRS, YFSETQ. This CDR3 is built from 15 residues. CDR3 nucleotide sequence: TGCGCCAGCAGCCCGGCGGGGGACTCCCGGACCACGCAGTATTTT. Translation gives CASSPAGDSRTTQYF.

The CDR3 DNA follows: TGTGCCAGTAGTGCTAGCGGGAGTTCCTACAATGAGCAGTTCTTC. This codes for CASSASGSSYNEQFF. The chain recombines TRBV19 with TRBJ2-1; TRBD2 agrees at 10 bases. Per the germline V gene, CDR1 is LNHDA and CDR2 is SQIVND (reference sequence). The CDR3 runs 15 residues. The J segment lost 1 base and the V segment lost 5 bases, leaving 2 bases of the junction unmatched.

The rearrangement links TRBV7-9 to TRBJ2-7; TRBD2 aligns across 12 bases. J was trimmed by 3 bases and V by 4 bases; bases with no gene match: 7. Germline CDR1 reads SEHNR; CDR2 reads FQNEAQ (reference sequence). The CDR3 extends over 16 amino acids. The CDR3 bases are TGTGCCAGCAGCTCAAGTGGACTAGCGGGGTTCTACGAGCAGTACTTC. Translating gives CASSSSGLAGFYEQYF. Together with reference TRBV7-9 and TRBJ2-7, the CDR3 gives the full variable domain: DTGVSQNPRHKITKRGQNVTFRCDPISEHNRLYWYRQTLGQGPEFLTYFQNEAQLEKSRLLSDRFSAERPKGSFSTLEIQRTEQGDSAMYLCASSSSGLAGFYEQYFGPGTRLTVT.